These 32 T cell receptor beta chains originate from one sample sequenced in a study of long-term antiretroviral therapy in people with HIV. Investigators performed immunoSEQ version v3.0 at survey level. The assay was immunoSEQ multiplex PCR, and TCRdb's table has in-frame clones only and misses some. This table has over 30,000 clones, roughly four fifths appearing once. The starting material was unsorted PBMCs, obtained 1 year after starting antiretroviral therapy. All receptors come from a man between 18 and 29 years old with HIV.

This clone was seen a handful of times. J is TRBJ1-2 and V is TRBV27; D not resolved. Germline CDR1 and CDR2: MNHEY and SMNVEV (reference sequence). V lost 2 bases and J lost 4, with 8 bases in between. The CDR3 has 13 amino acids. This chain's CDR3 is CASSLGRTYGYTF. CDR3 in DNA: TGTGCCAGCAGTTTAGGCAGGACCTATGGCTACACCTTC.

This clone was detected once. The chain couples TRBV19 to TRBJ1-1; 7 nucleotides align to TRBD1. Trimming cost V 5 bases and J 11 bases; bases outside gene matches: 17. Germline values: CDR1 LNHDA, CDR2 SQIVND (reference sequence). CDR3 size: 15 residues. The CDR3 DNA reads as TGTGCCAGTAGTCGGGGACAGCCCATAGCCCTGGAGGCTTTCTTT. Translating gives CASSRGQPIALEAFF.

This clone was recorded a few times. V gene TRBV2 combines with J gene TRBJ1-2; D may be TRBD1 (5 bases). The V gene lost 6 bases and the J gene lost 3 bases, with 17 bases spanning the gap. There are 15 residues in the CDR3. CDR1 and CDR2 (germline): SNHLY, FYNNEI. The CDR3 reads CASRSQGGSYYGYTF. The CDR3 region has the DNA TGTGCCAGCAGATCTCAGGGAGGCTCCTACTATGGCTACACCTTC.

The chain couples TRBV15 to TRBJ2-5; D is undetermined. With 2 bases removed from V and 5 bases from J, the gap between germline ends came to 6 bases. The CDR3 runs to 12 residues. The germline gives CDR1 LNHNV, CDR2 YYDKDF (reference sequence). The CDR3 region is CATSRPFETQYF. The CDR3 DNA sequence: TGTGCCACCAGCAGACCCTTCGAGACCCAGTACTTC.

The CDR3 reads CASSQVYRNTEAFF. CDR3 nucleotides: TGCGCCAGCAGCCAAGTCTACAGGAACACTGAAGCTTTCTTT. This chain links TRBV4-1 with TRBJ1-1, with D uncertain. Germline V lookup: CDR1 MGHRA, CDR2 YSYEKL. This CDR3 is built from 14 residues. The V gene lost 1 base and the J gene lost 1 base, with 7 bases spanning the gap.

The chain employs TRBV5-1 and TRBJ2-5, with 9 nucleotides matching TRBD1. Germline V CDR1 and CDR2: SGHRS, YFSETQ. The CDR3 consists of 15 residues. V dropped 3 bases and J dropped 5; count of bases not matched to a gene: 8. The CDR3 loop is CASSSPGTGLETQYF. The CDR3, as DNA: TGCGCCAGCAGCTCCCCCGGGACAGGGCTGGAGACCCAGTACTTC.

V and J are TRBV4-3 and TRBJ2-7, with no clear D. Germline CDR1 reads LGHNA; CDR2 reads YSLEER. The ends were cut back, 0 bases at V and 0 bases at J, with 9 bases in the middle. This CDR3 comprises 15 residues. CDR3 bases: TGCGCCAGCAGCCAAGATTTTGTCATCTCCTACGAGCAGTACTTC. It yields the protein CASSQDFVISYEQYF.

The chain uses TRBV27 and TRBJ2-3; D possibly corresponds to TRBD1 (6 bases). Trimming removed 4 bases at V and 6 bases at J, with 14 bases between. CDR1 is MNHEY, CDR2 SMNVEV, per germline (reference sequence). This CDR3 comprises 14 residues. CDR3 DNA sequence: TGTGCCAGCAGTTCGGGTGGGGGCCGGGATACGCAGTATTTT. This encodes CASSSGGGRDTQYF.

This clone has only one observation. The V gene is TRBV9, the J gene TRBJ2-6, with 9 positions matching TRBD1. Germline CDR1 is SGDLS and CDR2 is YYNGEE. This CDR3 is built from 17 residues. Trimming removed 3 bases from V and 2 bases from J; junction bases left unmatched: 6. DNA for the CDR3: TGTGCCAGCAGCGACGGGACAGGGACCACTGGGGCCAACGTCCTGACTTTC. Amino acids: CASSDGTGTTGANVLTF.

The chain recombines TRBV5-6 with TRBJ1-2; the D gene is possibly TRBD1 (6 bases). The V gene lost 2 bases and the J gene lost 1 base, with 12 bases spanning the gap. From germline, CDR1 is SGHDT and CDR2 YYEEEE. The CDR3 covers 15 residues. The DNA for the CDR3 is TGTGCCAGCAGCTTCGGGCGGGGACATAACTATGGCTACACCTTC. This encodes CASSFGRGHNYGYTF. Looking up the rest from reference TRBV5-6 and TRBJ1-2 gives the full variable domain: DAGVTQSPTHLIKTRGQQVTLRCSPKSGHDTVSWYQQALGQGPQFIFQYYEEEERQRGNFPDRFSGHQFPNYSSELNVNALLLGDSALYLCASSFGRGHNYGYTFGSGTRLTVV.

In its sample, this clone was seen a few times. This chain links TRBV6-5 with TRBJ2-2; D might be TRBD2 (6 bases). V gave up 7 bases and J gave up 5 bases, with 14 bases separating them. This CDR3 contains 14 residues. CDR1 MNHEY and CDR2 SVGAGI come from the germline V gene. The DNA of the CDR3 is TGTGCCAGCAAACCTAACGGGGGAACCGGGGAGCTGTTTTTT. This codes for CASKPNGGTGELFF.

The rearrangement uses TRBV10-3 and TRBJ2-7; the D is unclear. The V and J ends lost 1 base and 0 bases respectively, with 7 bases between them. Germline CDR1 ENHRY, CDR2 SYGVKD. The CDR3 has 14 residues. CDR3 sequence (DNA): TGTGCCATCAGTGAGTGGACGGACTCCTACGAGCAGTACTTC. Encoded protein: CAISEWTDSYEQYF.

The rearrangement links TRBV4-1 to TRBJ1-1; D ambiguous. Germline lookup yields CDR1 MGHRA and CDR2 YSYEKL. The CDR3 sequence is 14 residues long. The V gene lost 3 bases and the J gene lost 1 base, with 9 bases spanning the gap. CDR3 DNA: TGCGCCAGCAGCCACCCCGCGACGAACACTGAAGCTTTCTTT. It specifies CASSHPATNTEAFF.

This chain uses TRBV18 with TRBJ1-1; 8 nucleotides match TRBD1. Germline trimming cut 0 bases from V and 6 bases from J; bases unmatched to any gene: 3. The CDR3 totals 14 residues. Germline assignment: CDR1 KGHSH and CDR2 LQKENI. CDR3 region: CASSPPEQGAEAFF. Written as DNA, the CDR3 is TGTGCCAGCTCACCACCAGAACAGGGGGCTGAAGCTTTCTTT. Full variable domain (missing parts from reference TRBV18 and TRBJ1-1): NAGVMQNPRHLVRRRGQEARLRCSPMKGHSHVYWYRQLPEEGLKFMVYLQKENIIDESGMPKERFSAEFPKEGPSILRIQQVVRGDSAAYFCASSPPEQGAEAFFGQGTRLTVV.

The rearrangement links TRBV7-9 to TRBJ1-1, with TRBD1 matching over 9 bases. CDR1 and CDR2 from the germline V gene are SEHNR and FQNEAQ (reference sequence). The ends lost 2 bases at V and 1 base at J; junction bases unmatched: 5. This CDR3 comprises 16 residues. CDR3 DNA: TGTGCCAGCAGCTTATGGACAGGGGTTCGGAACACTGAAGCTTTCTTT. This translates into CASSLWTGVRNTEAFF. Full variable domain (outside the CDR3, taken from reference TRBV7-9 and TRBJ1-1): DTGVSQNPRHKITKRGQNVTFRCDPISEHNRLYWYRQTLGQGPEFLTYFQNEAQLEKSRLLSDRFSAERPKGSFSTLEIQRTEQGDSAMYLCASSLWTGVRNTEAFFGQGTRLTVV.

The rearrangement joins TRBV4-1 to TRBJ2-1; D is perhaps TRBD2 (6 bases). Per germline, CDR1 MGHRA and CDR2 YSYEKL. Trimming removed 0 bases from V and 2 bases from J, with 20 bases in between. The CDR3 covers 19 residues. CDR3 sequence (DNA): TGCGCCAGCAGCCAAGATCATTTCGGGAGACAGTCACCCTACAATGAGCAGTTCTTC. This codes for CASSQDHFGRQSPYNEQFF.

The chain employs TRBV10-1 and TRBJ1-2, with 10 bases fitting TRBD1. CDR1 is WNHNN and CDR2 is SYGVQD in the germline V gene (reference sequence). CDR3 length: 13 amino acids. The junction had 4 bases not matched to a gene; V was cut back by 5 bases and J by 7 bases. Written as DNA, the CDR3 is TGCGCCAGCAGTCCGAGGACAGGGGGTGGCTACACCTTC. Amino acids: CASSPRTGGGYTF.

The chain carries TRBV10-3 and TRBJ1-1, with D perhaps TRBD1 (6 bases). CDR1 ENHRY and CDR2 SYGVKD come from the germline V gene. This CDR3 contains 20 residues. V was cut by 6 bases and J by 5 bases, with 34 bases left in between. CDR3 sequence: CAIRPRQGNDGRAYETEAFF. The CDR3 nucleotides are TGTGCCATCAGGCCCAGGCAGGGGAATGATGGAAGGGCCTATGAGACTGAAGCTTTCTTT.

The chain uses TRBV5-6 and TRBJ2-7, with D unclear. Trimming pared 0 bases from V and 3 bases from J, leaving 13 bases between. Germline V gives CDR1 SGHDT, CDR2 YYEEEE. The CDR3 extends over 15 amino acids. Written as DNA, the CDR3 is TGTGCCAGCAGCTTGGCGCCATCCTGGGTCTACGAGCAGTACTTC. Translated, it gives CASSLAPSWVYEQYF.

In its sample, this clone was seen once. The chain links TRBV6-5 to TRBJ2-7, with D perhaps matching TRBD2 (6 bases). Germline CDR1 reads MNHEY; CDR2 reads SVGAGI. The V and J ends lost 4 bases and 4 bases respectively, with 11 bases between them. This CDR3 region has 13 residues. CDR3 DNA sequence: TGTGCCAGCAGTTCCAAGGGACTGTACGAGCAGTACTTC. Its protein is CASSSKGLYEQYF.

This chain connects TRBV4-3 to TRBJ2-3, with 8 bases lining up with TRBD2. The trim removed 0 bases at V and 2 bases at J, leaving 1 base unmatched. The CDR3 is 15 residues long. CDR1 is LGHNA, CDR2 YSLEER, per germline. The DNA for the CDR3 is TGCGCCAGCAGCCAAGATAGCGGGAACACAGATACGCAGTATTTT. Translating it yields CASSQDSGNTDTQYF.

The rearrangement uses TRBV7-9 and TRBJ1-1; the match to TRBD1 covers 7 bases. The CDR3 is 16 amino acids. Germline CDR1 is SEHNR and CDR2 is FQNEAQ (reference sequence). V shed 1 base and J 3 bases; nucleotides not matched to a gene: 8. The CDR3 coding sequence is TGTGCCAGCAGCTTAGAGAAGGGGGCAGGGGACACTGAAGCTTTCTTT. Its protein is CASSLEKGAGDTEAFF. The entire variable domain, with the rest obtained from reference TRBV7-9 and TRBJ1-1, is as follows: DTGVSQNPRHKITKRGQNVTFRCDPISEHNRLYWYRQTLGQGPEFLTYFQNEAQLEKSRLLSDRFSAERPKGSFSTLEIQRTEQGDSAMYLCASSLEKGAGDTEAFFGQGTRLTVV.

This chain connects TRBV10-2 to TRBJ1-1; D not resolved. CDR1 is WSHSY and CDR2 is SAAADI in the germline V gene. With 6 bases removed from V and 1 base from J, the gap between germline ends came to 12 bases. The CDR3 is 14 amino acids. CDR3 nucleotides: TGCGCCAGCAGCTATTCATCAGGGAACACTGAAGCTTTCTTT. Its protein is CASSYSSGNTEAFF.

CDR3 residues: CASSLYRRNTGELFF. CDR3 DNA: TGTGCCAGCAGTTTATACAGGAGAAATACCGGGGAGCTGTTTTTT. The V and J genes are TRBV28 and TRBJ2-2; D might be TRBD1 (5 bases). There are 15 residues in the CDR3. The germline V and J ends were trimmed by 1 base and 5 bases, with 11 bases remaining between them. Looked up from germline, CDR1 is MDHEN and CDR2 is SYDVKM. Full variable domain (outside the CDR3, taken from reference TRBV28 and TRBJ2-2): DVKVTQSSRYLVKRTGEKVFLECVQDMDHENMFWYRQDPGLGLRLIYFSYDVKMKEKGDIPEGYSVSREKKERFSLILESASTNQTSMYLCASSLYRRNTGELFFGEGSRLTVL.

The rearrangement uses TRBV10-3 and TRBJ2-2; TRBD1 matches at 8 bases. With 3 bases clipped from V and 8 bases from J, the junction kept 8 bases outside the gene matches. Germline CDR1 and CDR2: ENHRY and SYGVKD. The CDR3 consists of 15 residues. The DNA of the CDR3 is TGTGCCATCAGTGAAATTCAGGGGGCTGGGGGGGAGCTGTTTTTT. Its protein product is CAISEIQGAGGELFF.

CDR3 loop: CASSEMGGKNYGYTF. In DNA form, the CDR3 reads TGTGCCAGCAGTGAAATGGGGGGGAAGAACTATGGCTACACCTTC. This chain joins TRBV25-1 and TRBJ1-2; D is possibly TRBD1 (5 bases). The CDR3 runs to 15 residues. Germline-derived CDR1 and CDR2 are MGHDK and SYGVNS. V gave up 2 bases and J gave up 2 bases, with 12 bases separating them.

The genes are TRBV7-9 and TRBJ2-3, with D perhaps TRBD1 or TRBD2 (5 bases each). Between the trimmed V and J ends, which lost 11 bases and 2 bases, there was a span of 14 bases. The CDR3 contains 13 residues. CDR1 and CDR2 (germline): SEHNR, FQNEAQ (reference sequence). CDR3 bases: TGTGCCGGGGACCAAGGAGCCACAGATACGCAGTATTTT. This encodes CAGDQGATDTQYF.

In DNA, the CDR3 is TGTGCCAGCAGTGAAGCCCACCCCCCTTATGGCTACACCTTC. Protein sequence: CASSEAHPPYGYTF. The gene calls are TRBV6-1 and TRBJ1-2; D gene unclear. Trimming took off 0 bases at V and 5 bases at J, with 10 bases between the two ends. This CDR3 contains 14 residues. Germline lookup yields CDR1 MNHNS and CDR2 SASEGT.

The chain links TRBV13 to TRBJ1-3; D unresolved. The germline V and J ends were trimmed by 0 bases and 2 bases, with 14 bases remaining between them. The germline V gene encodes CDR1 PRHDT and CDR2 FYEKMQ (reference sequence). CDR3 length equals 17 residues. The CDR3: CASSLGPIQGTGNTIYF. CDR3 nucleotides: TGTGCCAGCAGCTTAGGCCCCATACAAGGGACTGGAAACACCATATATTTT. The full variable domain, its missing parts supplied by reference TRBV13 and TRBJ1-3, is AAGVIQSPRHLIKEKRETATLKCYPIPRHDTVYWYQQGPGQDPQFLISFYEKMQSDKGSIPDRFSAQQFSDYHSELNMSSLELGDSALYFCASSLGPIQGTGNTIYFGEGSWLTVV.

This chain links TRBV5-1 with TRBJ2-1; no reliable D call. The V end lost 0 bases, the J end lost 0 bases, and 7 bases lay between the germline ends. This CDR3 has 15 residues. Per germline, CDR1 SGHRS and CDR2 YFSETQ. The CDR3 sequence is CASSLGPSSYNEQFF. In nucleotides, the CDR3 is TGCGCCAGCAGCTTGGGCCCGAGCTCCTACAATGAGCAGTTCTTC.

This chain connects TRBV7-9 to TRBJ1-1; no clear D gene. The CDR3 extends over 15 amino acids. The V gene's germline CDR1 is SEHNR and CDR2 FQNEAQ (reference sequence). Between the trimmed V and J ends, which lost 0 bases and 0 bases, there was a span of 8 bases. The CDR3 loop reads CASSLAGRMNTEAFF. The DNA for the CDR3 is TGTGCCAGCAGCTTAGCGGGGAGGATGAACACTGAAGCTTTCTTT.

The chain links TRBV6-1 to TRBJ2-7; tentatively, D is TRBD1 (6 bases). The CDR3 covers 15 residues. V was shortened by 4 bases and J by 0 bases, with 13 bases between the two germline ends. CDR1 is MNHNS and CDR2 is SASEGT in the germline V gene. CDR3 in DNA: TGTGCCAGCAGTGGCTGGGACACTAGCTCCTACGAGCAGTACTTC. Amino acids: CASSGWDTSSYEQYF.